The subject of this entry is one T cell receptor beta chain. The target antigen is unknown. The sample belongs to a study of cytotoxic CD8 clonotypes in ibrutinib-treated CLL. Whole-study findings and limits: Clonality was elevated at ibrutinib response and had returned toward baseline at progression.

The CDR3 runs 15 residues. CDR1 and CDR2 from the germline V gene are SGHRS and YFSETQ. V lost 3 bases to trimming and J lost 1 base, with 11 bases between them. TCRdb's table, derived via immunoSEQ multiplex PCR, lists solely in-frame clones and lacks some. The sample holds approximately 300,000 clones; just under 80% are singletons and the top ten take over 6.5%. The specimen comprised PBMCs, sampled before ibrutinib treatment. V and J are TRBV5-1 and TRBJ2-1, with a tentative D call TRBD2 (6 bases). This receptor was taken from a human donor with chronic lymphocytic leukemia. In DNA form, the CDR3 reads TGCGCCAGCAGCTGGTCCGGGAGTTCCTACAATGAGCAGTTCTTC. It translates to CASSWSGSSYNEQFF.